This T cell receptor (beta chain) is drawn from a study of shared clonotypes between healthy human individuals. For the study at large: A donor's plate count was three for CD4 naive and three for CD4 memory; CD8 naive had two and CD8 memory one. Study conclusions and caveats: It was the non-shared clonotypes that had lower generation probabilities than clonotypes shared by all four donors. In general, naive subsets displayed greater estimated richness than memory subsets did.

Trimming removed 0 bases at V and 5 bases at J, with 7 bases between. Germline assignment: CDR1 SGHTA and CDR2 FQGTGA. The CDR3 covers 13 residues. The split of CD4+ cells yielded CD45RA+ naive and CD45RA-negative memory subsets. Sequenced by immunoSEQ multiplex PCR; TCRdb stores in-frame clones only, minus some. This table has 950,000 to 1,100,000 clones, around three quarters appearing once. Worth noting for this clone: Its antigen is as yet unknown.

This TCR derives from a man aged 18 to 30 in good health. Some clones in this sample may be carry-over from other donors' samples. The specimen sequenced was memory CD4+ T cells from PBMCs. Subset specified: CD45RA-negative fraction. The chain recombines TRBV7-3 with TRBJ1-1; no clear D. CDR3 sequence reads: CASSLTQYTEAFF. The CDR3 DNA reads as TGTGCCAGCAGCTTAACGCAGTATACTGAAGCTTTCTTT.